This TCR beta chain appears in the sequencing data of a study of neurological immune-mediated disorders. This clonotype occurred many times. Every sequencing run returned over 170 million TCR-beta sequences, which were derived from 15-18 subjects. TCRdb ran MiXCR on the 5' RACE reads and lists one entry per CDR3 protein. The profile shows 70,000 to 95,000 distinct CDR3 sequences, less than 15% of them singletons. Germline loops: CDR1 SEHNR, CDR2 FQNEAQ (reference sequence). V was pared by 4 bases and J by 6 bases, with 8 bases between. The CDR3 contains 12 residues. Time point noted: longitudinal time-point 2.

This receptor was taken from a female donor with HTLV-1-associated myelopathy (HAM/TSP). The chain recombines TRBV7-9 with TRBJ2-3; no definite D call. Sample: PBMCs. The CDR3 sequence: CASSSRADTQYF. In nucleotides, the CDR3 is TGTGCCAGCAGCTCCCGCGCGGATACGCAGTATTTT.